The 27 T cell receptor beta chains below were found in one sample sequenced in a study of T cell changes during pregnancy in multiple sclerosis (dated by TCRdb to the late 2010s). The library was obtained by the immunoSEQ multiplex PCR assay. Not all clones reach the TCRdb copy of this immuneACCESS table, which keeps in-frame sequences only. Checked studies attribute under half of the gap to unresolved V genes and leave the rest unexplained. In all, the sample holds more than 100,000 clones, and around nine tenths of those were seen once. The ten largest clonotypes hold 0.75% to 0.95% of the sample. The sequenced sample was peripheral blood, obtained after pregnancy. All receptors come from a female donor with multiple sclerosis, enrolled in a pregnancy study.

The chain links TRBV6-5 to TRBJ2-7; D gene ambiguous. V lost 5 bases, J lost 6 bases, and 14 bases lay in between. Germline V gene sequence: CDR1 MNHEY, CDR2 SVGAGI. The CDR3 totals 13 residues. CDR3 coding DNA: TGTGCCAGCAGTCGCCGGGTGGAGACCGAGCAGTACTTC. Residues: CASSRRVETEQYF.

This chain connects TRBV7-9 to TRBJ2-3; 9 nucleotides line up with TRBD1. The CDR3 is 17 residues long. The V and J ends lost 5 bases and 5 bases, in that order; junction bases with no gene match: 14. Germline CDR1 and CDR2: SEHNR and FQNEAQ (reference sequence). CDR3 in amino acids: CASSQWSGQGFQDTQYF. The CDR3 region has the DNA TGTGCCAGCAGCCAGTGGTCGGGACAGGGTTTTCAAGATACGCAGTATTTT.

This sequence joins TRBV7-3 and TRBJ2-3, with D maybe TRBD2 (6 bases). Germline-derived CDR1 and CDR2 are SGHTA and FQGTGA. There are 14 residues in the CDR3. Trimming pared 5 bases from V and 0 bases from J, leaving 9 bases between. The CDR3: CASSPGTSTDTQYF. In nucleotides, the CDR3 is TGTGCCAGCAGCCCTGGGACTAGCACAGATACGCAGTATTTT.

This chain connects TRBV18 to TRBJ2-3; 11 bases line up with TRBD2. Germline V gives CDR1 KGHSH, CDR2 LQKENI. V was clipped by 2 bases and J by 0 bases; unmatched bases: 4. This CDR3 contains 17 residues. The CDR3 loop is CASSPLASGGSTDTQYF. For the CDR3, the DNA is TGTGCCAGCTCACCATTGGCTAGCGGGGGGAGCACAGATACGCAGTATTTT.

The rearrangement uses TRBV2 and TRBJ2-1, with a tentative D call TRBD1 (5 bases). CDR3 size: 16 residues. Germline CDR1 reads SNHLY; CDR2 reads FYNNEI. The germline V and J ends were trimmed by 2 bases and 5 bases, with 16 bases remaining between them. The CDR3 sequence is CASSERVGPLNNEQFF. Here the CDR3 DNA reads TGTGCCAGCAGTGAACGAGTGGGGCCGCTCAACAATGAGCAGTTCTTC.

The chain links TRBV6-1 to TRBJ2-2, with D maybe TRBD2 (5 bases). The germline V and J ends were trimmed by 5 bases and 3 bases, with 13 bases remaining between them. CDR3 length: 15 residues. Germline CDR1 is MNHNS and CDR2 is SASEGT. The CDR3 bases are TGTGCCAGCAGTTCAGGTATCGGGGACACCGGGGAGCTGTTTTTT. It is translated as CASSSGIGDTGELFF.

The chain joins TRBV19 to TRBJ2-3; D might be TRBD1 (5 bases). Germline V gene sequence: CDR1 LNHDA, CDR2 SQIVND (reference sequence). Trimming took 1 base from V and 3 from J, leaving 8 bases between them. The CDR3 extends over 14 amino acids. The CDR3, as DNA: TGTGCCAGTAGTATAGGCGCAGGGACAGATACGCAGTATTTT. Translation: CASSIGAGTDTQYF. Together with reference TRBV19 and TRBJ2-3, the CDR3 gives the full variable domain: DGGITQSPKYLFRKEGQNVTLSCEQNLNHDAMYWYRQDPGQGLRLIYYSQIVNDFQKGDIAEGYSVSREKKESFPLTVTSAQKNPTAFYLCASSIGAGTDTQYFGPGTRLTVL.

The CDR3: CATSRTGQGSYGYTF. CDR3 nucleotides: TGTGCCACCAGCAGAACCGGACAGGGATCCTATGGCTACACCTTC. The rearrangement joins TRBV15 to TRBJ1-2; 8 bases match TRBD1. Germline CDR1 LNHNV, CDR2 YYDKDF (reference sequence). The V segment lost 2 bases and the J segment 4 bases; nucleotides outside the gene matches: 6. The CDR3 runs 15 residues.

The chain carries TRBV11-2 and TRBJ1-1; unclear D gene. The CDR3 runs to 17 residues. CDR1 is SGHAT, CDR2 FQNNGV, per germline. Trimming left V 5 bases short and J 3 bases short, with 22 bases between. CDR3 sequence (DNA): TGTGCCAGCAGCCCATCCGGCAGGAGGACTTCGTACACTGAAGCTTTCTTT. It codes for CASSPSGRRTSYTEAFF.

This clone appeared a few times. This rearrangement joins TRBV7-8 to TRBJ1-5; D not certain. V was cut by 5 bases and J by 1 base, with 6 bases left in between. CDR1 SGHVS and CDR2 FQNEAQ come from the germline V gene. CDR3 length: 13 residues. In DNA form, the CDR3 reads TGTGCCAGCAGCCCCCGGAGCAATCAGCCCCAGCATTTT. This translates into CASSPRSNQPQHF.

The chain has TRBV18 and TRBJ1-3; no reliable D call. This CDR3 comprises 16 residues. V lost 6 bases to trimming and J lost 0 bases, with 15 bases between them. The germline CDR1 and CDR2 sequences are KGHSH and LQKENI. In nucleotides, the CDR3 is TGTGCCAGCTCCCCATATGTTCCGGGCTCTGGAAACACCATATATTTT. Translated, it gives CASSPYVPGSGNTIYF.

This rearrangement joins TRBV7-6 to TRBJ2-1, with TRBD2 matching over 11 bases. V gave up 1 base and J gave up 9 bases; unmatched junction bases: 14. CDR3 length: 18 amino acids. The V gene's germline CDR1 is SGHVS and CDR2 FNYEAQ. The CDR3 DNA sequence: TGTGCCAGCAGCTTAGTCTTCCCTACTAGCGGGAGCGTGGGTGAGCAGTTCTTC. Translating gives CASSLVFPTSGSVGEQFF.

The gene calls are TRBV7-9 and TRBJ2-1, with a weak D call TRBD1 (6 bases). There are 15 residues in the CDR3. Trimming took off 5 bases at V and 1 base at J, with 12 bases between the two ends. Germline CDR1 is SEHNR and CDR2 is FQNEAQ (reference sequence). The CDR3 loop reads CASSIRRGSYNEQFF. The CDR3 DNA is TGTGCCAGCAGCATTCGTAGGGGGTCCTACAATGAGCAGTTCTTC.

The V gene is TRBV7-8, the J gene TRBJ1-3, with D perhaps matching TRBD1 (5 bases). CDR3 length: 15 amino acids. V lost 5 bases to trimming and J lost 4 bases, with 15 bases between them. CDR1 and CDR2 (germline): SGHVS, FQNEAQ. In DNA form, the CDR3 reads TGTGCCAGCAGCCCCCCAGGGCGCCTCGGAAACACCATATATTTT. Translating it yields CASSPPGRLGNTIYF.

This clone was seen a single time. V gene TRBV6-1 combines with J gene TRBJ2-4, with 10 bases that match TRBD2. After removal of 2 bases from V and 1 base from J, the junction contained 8 bases not matched to a gene. The germline V gene encodes CDR1 MNHNS and CDR2 SASEGT. The CDR3 is made up of 18 amino acids. The DNA for the CDR3 is TGTGCCAGCAGTGAAAGGCTAGCGGGAGTCATGGCCAAAAACATTCAGTACTTC. Translated: CASSERLAGVMAKNIQYF.

The rearrangement links TRBV4-1 to TRBJ2-7; 12 bases match TRBD2. Germline CDR1 reads MGHRA; CDR2 reads YSYEKL. The CDR3 spans 15 residues. J gave up 6 bases and V 4 bases, and 7 bases lay outside the gene matches. CDR3 protein: CASSLRTSGISEQYF. The CDR3 DNA is TGCGCCAGCAGCCTACGGACTAGCGGGATCAGCGAGCAGTACTTC.

This chain connects TRBV6-1 to TRBJ2-1; 9 bases match TRBD2. This CDR3 contains 15 residues. Trimming removed 6 bases from V and 9 bases from J; junction bases left unmatched: 12. In germline, CDR1 is MNHNS, CDR2 SASEGT. CDR3 nucleotides: TGTGCCAGCAGAAGGGTAGCGGGAGACTCGGGTGAGCAGTTCTTC. Translated, it gives CASRRVAGDSGEQFF.

The chain is built from TRBV6-5 and TRBJ2-1, with 9 bases fitting TRBD1. Germline-derived CDR1 and CDR2 are MNHEY and SVGAGI. This CDR3 spans 14 amino acids. The V gene end was trimmed by 6 bases and the J gene end by 4 bases; junction bases not matched to a gene: 4. This chain's CDR3 is CASRRQGGYNEQFF. As DNA, the CDR3 is TGTGCCAGCAGGCGACAGGGGGGATACAATGAGCAGTTCTTC.

The chain carries TRBV27 and TRBJ2-1; 8 nucleotides agree with TRBD1. This CDR3 comprises 13 residues. The J segment lost 9 bases and the V segment lost 7 bases, leaving 8 bases of the junction unmatched. Germline CDR1 MNHEY, CDR2 SMNVEV (reference sequence). DNA for the CDR3: TGTGCCAGCAAAGTTCAGGGGGCATTTGAGCAGTTCTTC. As protein: CASKVQGAFEQFF.

The V and J genes are TRBV4-3 and TRBJ1-1, with 9 bases fitting TRBD1. Germline V CDR1 and CDR2: LGHNA, YSLEER. The V and J ends lost 1 base and 10 bases, in that order; junction bases with no gene match: 10. CDR3 length: 15 residues. The CDR3 sequence: CASSQVGQGTQRAFF. In DNA form, the CDR3 reads TGCGCCAGCAGCCAAGTCGGACAGGGGACACAAAGAGCTTTCTTT.

About this clone itself: A junction end diverges from the germline sequence, so it may reflect a read error. V and J are TRBV27 and TRBJ1-2; TRBD1 matches at 8 bases. The CDR3 is 13 residues long. CDR1 is MNHEY, CDR2 SMNVEV, per germline (reference sequence). The DNA for the CDR3 is TGTGCCGGCAGCAACAGGGGGGGGTATGGCTACACCTTC. Its translation: CAGSNRGGYGYTF.

Comments on this clone: One end of the junction is discordant with germline, which a read error may explain. V and J are TRBV9 and TRBJ2-7, with TRBD2 identical over 9 bases. CDR1 and CDR2 from the germline V gene are SGDLS and YYNGEE. This CDR3 is built from 15 residues. The CDR3 here is CASSVGAGGLYGQYF. The CDR3 nucleotides read TGTGCCAGCAGCGTAGGCGCGGGAGGGCTCTACGGGCAGTACTTC.

This chain joins TRBV11-1 and TRBJ2-1; tentative D call: TRBD2 (5 bases). V was clipped by 6 bases and J by 10 bases, with 13 bases between them. The germline gives CDR1 SGHAT, CDR2 FQDESV (reference sequence). The CDR3 totals 12 residues. CDR3 loop: CASSSSGREQFF. CDR3 DNA sequence: TGTGCCAGCAGTTCGAGCGGACGGGAGCAGTTCTTC.

The chain combines TRBV6-5 with TRBJ1-1; maybe TRBD1 (5 bases). Trimming took off 0 bases at V and 1 base at J, with 6 bases between the two ends. This CDR3 comprises 14 residues. Germline V CDR1 and CDR2: MNHEY, SVGAGI. The CDR3 nucleotides read TGTGCCAGCAGTTACTCCGACAGGAACACTGAAGCTTTCTTT. The encoded protein is CASSYSDRNTEAFF.

The rearrangement links TRBV4-2 to TRBJ1-5, with a possible D match to TRBD1 (6 bases). The germline V and J ends were trimmed by 0 bases and 2 bases, with 11 bases remaining between them. The germline CDR1 and CDR2 sequences are LGHNA and YNFKEQ. This CDR3 has 16 amino acids. CDR3 bases: TGTGCCAGCAGCCAAGAAAAAGGGGGAGGCAATCAGCCCCAGCATTTT. Its translation: CASSQEKGGGNQPQHF.

The gene calls are TRBV19 and TRBJ2-7; 14 bases agree with TRBD2. Trimming took 5 bases from V and 4 from J; bases not matched to a gene: 4. There are 15 residues in the CDR3. Germline CDR1 and CDR2: LNHDA and SQIVND (reference sequence). Here the CDR3 reads CASSPGTSGSYEQYF. The DNA of the CDR3 is TGTGCCAGTAGTCCTGGGACTAGCGGGAGTTACGAGCAGTACTTC.

The chain recombines TRBV7-9 with TRBJ1-1, with D possibly being TRBD1 (5 bases). Trimming stripped 5 bases from V and 1 base from J, with 14 bases between. Per the germline V gene, CDR1 is SEHNR and CDR2 is FQNEAQ (reference sequence). CDR3 length: 15 residues. The CDR3 DNA reads TGTGCCAGCAGCCAATTTAACGGGGGGAACACTGAAGCTTTCTTT. It encodes CASSQFNGGNTEAFF.